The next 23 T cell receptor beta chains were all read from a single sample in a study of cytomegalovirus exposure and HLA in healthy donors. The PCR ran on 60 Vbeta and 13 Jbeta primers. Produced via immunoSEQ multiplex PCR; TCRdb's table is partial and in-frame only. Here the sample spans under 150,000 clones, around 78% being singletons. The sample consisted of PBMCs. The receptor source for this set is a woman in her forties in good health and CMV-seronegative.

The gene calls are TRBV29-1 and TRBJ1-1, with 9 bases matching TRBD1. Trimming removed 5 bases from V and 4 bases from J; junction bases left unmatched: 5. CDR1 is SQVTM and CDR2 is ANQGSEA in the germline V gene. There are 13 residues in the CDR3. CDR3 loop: CSVMDRGGTEAFF. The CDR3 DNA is TGCAGCGTTATGGACAGGGGAGGCACTGAAGCTTTCTTT.

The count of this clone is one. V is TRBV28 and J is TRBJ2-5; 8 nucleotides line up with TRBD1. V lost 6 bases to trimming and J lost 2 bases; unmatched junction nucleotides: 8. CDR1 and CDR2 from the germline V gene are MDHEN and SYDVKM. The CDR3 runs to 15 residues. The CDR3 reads CASRDGQGEQETQYF. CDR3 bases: TGTGCCAGCAGAGACGGACAGGGAGAGCAAGAGACCCAGTACTTC.

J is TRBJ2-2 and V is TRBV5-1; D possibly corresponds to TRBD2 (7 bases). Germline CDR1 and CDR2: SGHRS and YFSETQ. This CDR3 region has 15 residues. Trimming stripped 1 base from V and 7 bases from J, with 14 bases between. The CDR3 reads CASSLSPRGRGELFF. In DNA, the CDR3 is TGCGCCAGCAGCTTGAGCCCGCGGGGGCGCGGGGAGCTGTTTTTT.

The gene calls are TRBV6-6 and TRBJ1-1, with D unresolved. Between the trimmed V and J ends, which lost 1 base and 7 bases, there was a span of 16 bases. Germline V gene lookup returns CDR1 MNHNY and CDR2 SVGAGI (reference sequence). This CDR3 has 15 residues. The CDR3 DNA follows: TGTGCCAGCAGTTACTTAGACACCGGAGGGAATGAAGCTTTCTTT. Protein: CASSYLDTGGNEAFF.

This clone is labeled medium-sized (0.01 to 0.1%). The CDR3 reads CASSLEAGGHTEAFF. CDR3 sequence (DNA): TGTGCCAGCAGCTTAGAAGCAGGGGGCCACACTGAAGCTTTCTTT. V usage is TRBV7-6 and J usage is TRBJ1-1; 8 bases map to TRBD1. Unmatched junction bases numbered 4, after V lost 1 base and J lost 3 bases. Germline-derived CDR1 and CDR2 are SGHVS and FNYEAQ. CDR3 length equals 15 residues. Drawing the rest from reference TRBV7-6 and TRBJ1-1, the complete variable domain is GAGVSQSPRYKVTKRGQDVALRCDPISGHVSLYWYRQALGQGPEFLTYFNYEAQQDKSGLPNDRFSAERPEGSISTLTIQRTEQRDSAMYRCASSLEAGGHTEAFFGQGTRLTVV.

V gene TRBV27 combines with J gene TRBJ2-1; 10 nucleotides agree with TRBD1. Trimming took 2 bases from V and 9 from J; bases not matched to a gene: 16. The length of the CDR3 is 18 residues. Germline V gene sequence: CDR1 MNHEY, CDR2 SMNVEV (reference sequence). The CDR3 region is CASSLEGTGAREVGEQFF. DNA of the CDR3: TGTGCCAGCAGTTTAGAGGGGACAGGGGCGCGGGAAGTAGGTGAGCAGTTCTTC.

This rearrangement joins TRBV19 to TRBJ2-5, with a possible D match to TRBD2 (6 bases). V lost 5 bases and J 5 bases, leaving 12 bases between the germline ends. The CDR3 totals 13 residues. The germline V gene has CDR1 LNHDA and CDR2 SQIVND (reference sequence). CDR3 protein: CASSPTTRETQYF. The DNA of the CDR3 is TGTGCCAGTAGTCCTACGACTAGGGAGACCCAGTACTTC.

For the CDR3, the DNA is TGTCCCTGGGGGGGGGACGAACCCCTCTACGAGCAGTACTTC. This translates into CPWGGDEPLYEQYF. The genes are TRBV27 and TRBJ2-7, with 7 bases that match TRBD2. Germline CDR1 MNHEY, CDR2 SMNVEV (reference sequence). The CDR3 runs 14 residues.

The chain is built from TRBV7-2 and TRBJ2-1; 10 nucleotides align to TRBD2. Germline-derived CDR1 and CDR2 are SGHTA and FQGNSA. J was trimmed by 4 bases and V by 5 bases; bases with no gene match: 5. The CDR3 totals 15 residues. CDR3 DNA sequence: TGTGCCAGCAGCCCCGGTAGCGGGGGGTACAATGAGCAGTTCTTC. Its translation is CASSPGSGGYNEQFF.

The CDR3: CASSFSVEETQYF. The DNA for the CDR3 is TGTGCCAGCAGTTTTAGCGTGGAAGAGACCCAGTACTTC. The chain has TRBV7-2 and TRBJ2-5, with D maybe TRBD2 (5 bases). Trimming cost V 6 bases and J 3 bases, with 11 bases left between them. Germline V gene sequence: CDR1 SGHTA, CDR2 FQGNSA. The CDR3 totals 13 residues.

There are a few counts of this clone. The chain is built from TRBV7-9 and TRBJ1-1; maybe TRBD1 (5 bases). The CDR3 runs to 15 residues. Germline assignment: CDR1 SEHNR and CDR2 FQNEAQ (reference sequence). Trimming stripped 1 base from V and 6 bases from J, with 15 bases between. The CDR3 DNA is TGTGCCAGCAGCTTAGGATGGCAGGGAGGCCCTGAAGCTTTCTTT. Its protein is CASSLGWQGGPEAFF.

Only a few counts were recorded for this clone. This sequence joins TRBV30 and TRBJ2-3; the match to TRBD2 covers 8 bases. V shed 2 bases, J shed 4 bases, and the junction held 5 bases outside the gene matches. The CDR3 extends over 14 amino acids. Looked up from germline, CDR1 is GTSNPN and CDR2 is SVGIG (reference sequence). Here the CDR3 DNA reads TGTGCCTGGAGTTTGACTAGCGCTTCAGATACGCAGTATTTT. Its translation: CAWSLTSASDTQYF.

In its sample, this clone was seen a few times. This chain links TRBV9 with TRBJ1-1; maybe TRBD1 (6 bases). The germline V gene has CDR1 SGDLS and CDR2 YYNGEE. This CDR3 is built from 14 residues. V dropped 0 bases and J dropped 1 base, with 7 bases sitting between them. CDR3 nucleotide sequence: TGTGCCAGCAGCGTAGAACAGGGGAACACTGAAGCTTTCTTT. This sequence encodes CASSVEQGNTEAFF.

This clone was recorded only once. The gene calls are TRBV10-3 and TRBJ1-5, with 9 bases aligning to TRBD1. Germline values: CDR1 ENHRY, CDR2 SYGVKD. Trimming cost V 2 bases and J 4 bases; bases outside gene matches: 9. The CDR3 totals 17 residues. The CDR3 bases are TGTGCCATCAGTGAGGCAGGGGGACAGGGTCAAAATCAGCCCCAGCATTTT. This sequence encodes CAISEAGGQGQNQPQHF.

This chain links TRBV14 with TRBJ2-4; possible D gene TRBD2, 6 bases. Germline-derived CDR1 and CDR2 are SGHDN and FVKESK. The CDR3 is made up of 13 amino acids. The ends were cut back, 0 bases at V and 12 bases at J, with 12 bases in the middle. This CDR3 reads CASSQEGTRSQYF. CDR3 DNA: TGTGCCAGCAGCCAAGAAGGGACTCGCAGTCAGTACTTC.

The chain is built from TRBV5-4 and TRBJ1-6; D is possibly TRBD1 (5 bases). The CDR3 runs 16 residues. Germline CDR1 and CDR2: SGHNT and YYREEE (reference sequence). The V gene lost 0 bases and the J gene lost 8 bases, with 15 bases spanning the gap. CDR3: CASSLVRGSVDSPLHF. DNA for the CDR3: TGTGCCAGCAGCTTGGTACGGGGGTCGGTTGATTCACCCCTCCACTTT.

CDR3 amino acids: CASSQTSNTGELFF. The DNA for the CDR3 is TGTGCCAGCAGCCAGACTTCGAACACCGGGGAGCTGTTTTTT. The chain links TRBV7-3 to TRBJ2-2; no clear D. CDR1 is SGHTA and CDR2 is FQGTGA in the germline V gene. V lost 5 bases, J lost 0 bases, and 7 bases lay in between. The CDR3 covers 14 residues.

The CDR3 coding sequence is TGTGCCATCAGTGAGACGGAGAATCAGCCCCAGCATTTT. Translating it yields CAISETENQPQHF. The rearrangement links TRBV10-3 to TRBJ1-5; D is ambiguous. The ends were cut back, 2 bases at V and 4 bases at J, with 6 bases in the middle. Germline V gives CDR1 ENHRY, CDR2 SYGVKD. This CDR3 has 13 amino acids.

Here the CDR3 reads CASSHHPSRSSYNEQFF. As DNA, the CDR3 is TGCGCCAGCAGCCATCACCCTAGCAGGAGCTCCTACAATGAGCAGTTCTTC. This chain links TRBV4-1 with TRBJ2-1; D might be TRBD2 (5 bases). V was shortened by 3 bases and J by 0 bases, with 15 bases between the two germline ends. The CDR3 spans 17 residues. Germline V lookup: CDR1 MGHRA, CDR2 YSYEKL.

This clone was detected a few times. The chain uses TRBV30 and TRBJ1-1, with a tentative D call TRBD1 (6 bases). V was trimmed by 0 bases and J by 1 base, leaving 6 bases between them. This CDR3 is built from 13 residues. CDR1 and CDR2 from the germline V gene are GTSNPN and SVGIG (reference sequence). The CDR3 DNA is TGTGCCTGGAGTGTAGGGGGGAACACTGAAGCTTTCTTT. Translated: CAWSVGGNTEAFF.

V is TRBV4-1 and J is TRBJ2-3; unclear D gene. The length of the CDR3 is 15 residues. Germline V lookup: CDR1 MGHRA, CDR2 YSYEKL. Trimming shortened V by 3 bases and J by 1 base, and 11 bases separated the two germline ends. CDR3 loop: CASSQVGSGTDTQYF. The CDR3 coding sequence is TGCGCCAGCAGCCAGGTCGGTTCTGGCACAGATACGCAGTATTTT.

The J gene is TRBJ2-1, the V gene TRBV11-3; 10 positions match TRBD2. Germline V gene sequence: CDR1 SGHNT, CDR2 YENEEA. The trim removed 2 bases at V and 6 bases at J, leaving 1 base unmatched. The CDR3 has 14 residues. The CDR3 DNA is TGTGCCAGCAGCTTAAGCGGGAGGGCCAATGAGCAGTTCTTC. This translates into CASSLSGRANEQFF.

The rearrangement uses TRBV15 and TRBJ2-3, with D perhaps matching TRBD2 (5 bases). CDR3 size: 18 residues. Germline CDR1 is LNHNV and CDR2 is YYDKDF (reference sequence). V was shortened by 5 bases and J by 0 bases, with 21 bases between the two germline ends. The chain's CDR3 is CATSGYPEGRASTDTQYF. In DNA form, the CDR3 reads TGTGCCACCAGCGGATATCCCGAGGGAAGGGCTAGCACAGATACGCAGTATTTT.